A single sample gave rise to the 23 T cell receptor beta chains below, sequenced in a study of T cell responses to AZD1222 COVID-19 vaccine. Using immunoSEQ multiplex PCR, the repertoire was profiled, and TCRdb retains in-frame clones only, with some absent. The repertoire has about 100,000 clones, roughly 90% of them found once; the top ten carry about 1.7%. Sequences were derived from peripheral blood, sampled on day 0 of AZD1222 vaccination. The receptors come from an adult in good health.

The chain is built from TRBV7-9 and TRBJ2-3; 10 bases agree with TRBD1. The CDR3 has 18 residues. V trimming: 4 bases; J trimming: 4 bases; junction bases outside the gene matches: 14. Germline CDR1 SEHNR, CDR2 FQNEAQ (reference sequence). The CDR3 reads CASSSSDRGRGGPDTQYF. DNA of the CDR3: TGTGCCAGCAGCTCCTCCGACAGGGGGCGAGGGGGCCCAGATACGCAGTATTTT.

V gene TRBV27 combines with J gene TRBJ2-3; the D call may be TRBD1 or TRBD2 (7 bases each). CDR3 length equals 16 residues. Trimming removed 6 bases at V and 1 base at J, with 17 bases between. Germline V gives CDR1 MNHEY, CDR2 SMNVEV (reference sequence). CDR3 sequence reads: CASSFYQGGGTDTQYF. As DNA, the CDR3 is TGTGCCAGCAGCTTCTACCAGGGGGGGGGCACAGATACGCAGTATTTT.

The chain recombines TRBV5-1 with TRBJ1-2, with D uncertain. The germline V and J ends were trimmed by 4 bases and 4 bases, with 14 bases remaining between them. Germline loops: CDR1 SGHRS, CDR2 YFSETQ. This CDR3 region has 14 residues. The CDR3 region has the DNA TGCGCCAGCAGCCGGATCGGGAGGATCTATGGCTACACCTTC. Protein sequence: CASSRIGRIYGYTF.

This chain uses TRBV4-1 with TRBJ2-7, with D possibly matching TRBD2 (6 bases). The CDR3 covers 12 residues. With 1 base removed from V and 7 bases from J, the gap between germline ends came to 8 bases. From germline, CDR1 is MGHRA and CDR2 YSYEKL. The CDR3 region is CASSQVGGEQYF. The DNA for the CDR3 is TGCGCCAGCAGCCAAGTAGGAGGGGAGCAGTACTTC.

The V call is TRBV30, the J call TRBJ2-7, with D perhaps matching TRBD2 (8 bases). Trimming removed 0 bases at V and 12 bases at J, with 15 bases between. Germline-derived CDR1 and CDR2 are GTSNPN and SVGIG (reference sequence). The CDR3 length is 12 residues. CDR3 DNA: TGTGCCTGGAGTGTACGGGAGGGGGCAGGGTACTTC. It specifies CAWSVREGAGYF.

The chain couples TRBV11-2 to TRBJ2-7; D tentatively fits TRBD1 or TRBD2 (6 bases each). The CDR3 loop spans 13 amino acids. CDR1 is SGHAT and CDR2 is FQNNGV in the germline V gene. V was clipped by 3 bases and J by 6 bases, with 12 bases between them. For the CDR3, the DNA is TGTGCCAGCAGCTTCGGAGGGGGTGGCGAGCAGTACTTC. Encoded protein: CASSFGGGGEQYF.

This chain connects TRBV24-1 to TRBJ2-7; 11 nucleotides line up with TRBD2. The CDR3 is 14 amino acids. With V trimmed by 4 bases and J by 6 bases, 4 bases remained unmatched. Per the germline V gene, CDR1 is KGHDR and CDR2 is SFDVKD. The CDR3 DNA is TGTGCCACCAGTGACGCCGGGACTAGCGGCGAGCAGTACTTC. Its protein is CATSDAGTSGEQYF.

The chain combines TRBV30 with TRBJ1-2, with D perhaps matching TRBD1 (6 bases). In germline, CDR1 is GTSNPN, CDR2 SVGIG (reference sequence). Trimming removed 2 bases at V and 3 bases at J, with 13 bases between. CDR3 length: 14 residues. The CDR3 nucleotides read TGTGCCTGGAGTACCAAAGGGGGGGACTATGGCTACACCTTC. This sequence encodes CAWSTKGGDYGYTF.

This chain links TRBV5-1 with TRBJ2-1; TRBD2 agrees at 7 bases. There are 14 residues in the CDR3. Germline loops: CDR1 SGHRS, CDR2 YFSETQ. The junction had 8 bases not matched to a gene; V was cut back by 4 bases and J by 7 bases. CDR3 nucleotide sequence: TGCGCCAGCAGCCCCCGGGACTACCTTAATGAGCAGTTCTTC. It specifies CASSPRDYLNEQFF.

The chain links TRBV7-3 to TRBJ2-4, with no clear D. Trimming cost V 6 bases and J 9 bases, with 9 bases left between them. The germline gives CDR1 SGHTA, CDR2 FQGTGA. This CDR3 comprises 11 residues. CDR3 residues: CASRSNAIQYF. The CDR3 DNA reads TGTGCCAGCAGGTCGAACGCCATTCAGTACTTC.

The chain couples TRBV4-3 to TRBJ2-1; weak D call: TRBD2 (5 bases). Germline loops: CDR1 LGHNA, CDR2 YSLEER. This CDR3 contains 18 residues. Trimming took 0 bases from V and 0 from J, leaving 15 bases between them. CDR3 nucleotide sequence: TGCGCCAGCAGCCAAGATCTCCCGGTGGGGAGCTCCTACAATGAGCAGTTCTTC. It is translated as CASSQDLPVGSSYNEQFF.

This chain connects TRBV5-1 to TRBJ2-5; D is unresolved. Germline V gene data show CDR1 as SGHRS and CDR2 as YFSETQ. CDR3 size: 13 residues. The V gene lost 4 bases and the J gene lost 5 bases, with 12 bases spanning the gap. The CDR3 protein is CASSPSPEETQYF. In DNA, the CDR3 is TGCGCCAGCAGCCCGTCGCCGGAGGAGACCCAGTACTTC.

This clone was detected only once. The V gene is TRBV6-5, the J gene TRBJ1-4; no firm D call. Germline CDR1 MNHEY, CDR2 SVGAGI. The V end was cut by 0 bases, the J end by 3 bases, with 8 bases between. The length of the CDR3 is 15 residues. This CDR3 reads CASSYSVSANEKLFF. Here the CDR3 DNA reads TGTGCCAGCAGTTACTCTGTGTCAGCTAATGAAAAACTGTTTTTT.

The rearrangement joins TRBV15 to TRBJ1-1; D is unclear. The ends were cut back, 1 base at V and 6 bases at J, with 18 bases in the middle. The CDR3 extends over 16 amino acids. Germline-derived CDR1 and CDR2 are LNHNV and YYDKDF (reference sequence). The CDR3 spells CATSRVGYGVPAEAFF. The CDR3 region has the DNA TGTGCCACCAGCAGAGTTGGCTATGGGGTCCCCGCTGAAGCTTTCTTT.

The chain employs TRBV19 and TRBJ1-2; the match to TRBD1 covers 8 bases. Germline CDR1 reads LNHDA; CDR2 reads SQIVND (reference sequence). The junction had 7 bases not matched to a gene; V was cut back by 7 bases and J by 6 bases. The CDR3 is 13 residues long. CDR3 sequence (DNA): TGTGCCAGTATTAGTGACAGGGGCGATGGCTACACCTTC. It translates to CASISDRGDGYTF.

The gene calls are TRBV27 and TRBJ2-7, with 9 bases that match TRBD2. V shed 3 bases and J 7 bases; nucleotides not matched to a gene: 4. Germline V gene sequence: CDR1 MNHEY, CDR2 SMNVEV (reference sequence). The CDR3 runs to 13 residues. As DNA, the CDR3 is TGTGCCAGCAGTTTGGTAGCGGGAGTGGAGCAGTACTTC. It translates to CASSLVAGVEQYF.

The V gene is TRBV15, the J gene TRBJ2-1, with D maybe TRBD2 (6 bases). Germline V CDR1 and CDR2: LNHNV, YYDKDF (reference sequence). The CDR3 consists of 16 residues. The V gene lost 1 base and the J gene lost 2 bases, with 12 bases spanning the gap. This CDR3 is CATSRGLAMAYNEQFF. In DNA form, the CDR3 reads TGTGCCACCAGCAGAGGTCTAGCGATGGCCTACAATGAGCAGTTCTTC.

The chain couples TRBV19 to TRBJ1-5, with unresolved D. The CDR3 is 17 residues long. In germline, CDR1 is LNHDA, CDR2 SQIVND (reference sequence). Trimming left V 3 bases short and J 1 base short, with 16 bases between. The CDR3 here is CASSMRNLGTSNQPQHF. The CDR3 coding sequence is TGTGCCAGTAGTATGCGAAACCTTGGAACCAGCAATCAGCCCCAGCATTTT.

In DNA form, the CDR3 reads TGTGCCAGCAGGCCCTCCCCTTCCTACGAGCAGTACTTC. Translation: CASRPSPSYEQYF. J is TRBJ2-7 and V is TRBV2; D not resolved. Per germline, CDR1 SNHLY and CDR2 FYNNEI. CDR3 length equals 13 residues. Deletions cut 6 bases from V and 1 base from J, with 10 bases between. Drawing the rest from reference TRBV2 and TRBJ2-7, the complete variable domain is EPEVTQTPSHQVTQMGQEVILRCVPISNHLYFYWYRQILGQKVEFLVSFYNNEISEKSEIFDDQFSVERPDGSNFTLKIRSTKLEDSAMYFCASRPSPSYEQYFGPGTRLTVT.

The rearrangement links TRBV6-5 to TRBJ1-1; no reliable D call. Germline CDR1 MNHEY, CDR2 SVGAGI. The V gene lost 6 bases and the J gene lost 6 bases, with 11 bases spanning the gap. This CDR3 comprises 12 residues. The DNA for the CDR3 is TGTGCCAGCAGATTTGGTGGCTCTGAAGCTTTCTTT. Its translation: CASRFGGSEAFF.

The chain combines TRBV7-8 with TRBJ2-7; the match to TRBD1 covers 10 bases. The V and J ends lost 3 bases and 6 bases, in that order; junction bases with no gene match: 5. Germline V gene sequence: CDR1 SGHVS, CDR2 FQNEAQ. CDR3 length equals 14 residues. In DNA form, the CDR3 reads TGTGCCAGCAGCTTCGGGACAGGGGAACGCGAGCAGTACTTC. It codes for CASSFGTGEREQYF.

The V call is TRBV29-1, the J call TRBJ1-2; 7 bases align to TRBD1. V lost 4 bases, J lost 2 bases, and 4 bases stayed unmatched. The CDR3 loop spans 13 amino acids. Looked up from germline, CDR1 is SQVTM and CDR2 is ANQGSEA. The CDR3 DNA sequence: TGCAGCGTTGCTGGGACAGTAAACTATGGCTACACCTTC. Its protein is CSVAGTVNYGYTF.

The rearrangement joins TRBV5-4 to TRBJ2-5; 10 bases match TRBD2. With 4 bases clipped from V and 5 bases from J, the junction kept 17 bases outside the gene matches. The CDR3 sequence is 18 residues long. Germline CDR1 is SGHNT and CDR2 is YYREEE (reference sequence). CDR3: CASSPGGRSGRAQETQYF. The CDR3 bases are TGTGCCAGCAGCCCGGGAGGTAGGAGCGGGAGGGCCCAGGAGACCCAGTACTTC.